This entry features one T cell receptor beta chain sequence. Categorization into cohorts depended on clinical history that participants reported. Recovered participants had two consecutive negative NP/OP PCR tests, healthcare professional clearance, or symptom resolution. The method was immunoSEQ multiplex PCR; TCRdb's version includes in-frame clones alone and lacks a portion of them. Altogether about 180,000 clones are present, approximately 80% being singletons, with the ten largest covering 17%. This sample was taken from a study of blood T cell repertoires in COVID-19. Looking at the study overall: There were acute and convalescent COVID-19 samples, and they came from the United States, Italy and Spain.

Germline-derived CDR1 and CDR2 are SGHNT and YENEEA. The CDR3 consists of 14 residues. V gave up 2 bases and J gave up 0 bases, with 4 bases separating them. This sequence originates from a woman between 45 and 65 years old who had recovered from COVID-19. This chain uses TRBV11-3 with TRBJ2-2; the D is unclear. The sequenced sample was PBMCs or T cells enriched from blood (not recorded which). DNA for the CDR3: TGTGCCAGCAGCTTATATTCGAACACCGGGGAGCTGTTTTTT. Its protein is CASSLYSNTGELFF. Full variable domain (outside the CDR3, taken from reference TRBV11-3 and TRBJ2-2): EAGVVQSPRYKIIEKKQPVAFWCNPISGHNTLYWYLQNLGQGPELLIRYENEEAVDDSQLPKDRFSAERLKGVDSTLKIQPAELGDSAVYLCASSLYSNTGELFFGEGSRLTVL.